This T cell receptor (beta chain) was recorded in a study of T cells in Graves' hyperthyroidism and ophthalmopathy (dated by TCRdb to the late 2010s). Some background on the complete study: To identify TCR V-J signatures that set the groups apart, the researchers used a discovery cohort of 100 patients, made up of 43 with Graves' ophthalmopathy and 57 with stable Graves' hyperthyroidism. An independent validation cohort of under 20 hyperthyroidism patients and about 16 patients who later progressed to ophthalmopathy tested prospective prediction of ophthalmopathy. In addition, the study compared T-cell repertoires in thyroid tissue and in blood from about 6 Graves' hyperthyroidism patients. After blood sampling, hyperthyroidism patients were treated with methimazole at a starting dose of 30 mg daily, and ophthalmopathy patients were treated with high-dose intravenous methylprednisolone. TCR Vbeta CDR3 sequencing of around 130 peripheral blood samples (over 40 ophthalmopathy, 75 to 85 hyperthyroidism and approximately 17 progressor patients) is reported in the paper. The 100 discovery patients were divided at random into training and test sets in a 7:3 ratio.

Overall results and qualifications from the work: Most expanded thyroid clonotypes (frequency above 0.001) were also detected in blood, a finding suggesting that blood repertoires may reflect thyroid immune responses. During validation, the model predicted progression to ophthalmopathy a median of about 6.3 months ahead of onset, with approximately 70% sensitivity and 72% to 80% specificity. In cross-validation, a model built on a 13 V-J signature told ophthalmopathy apart from stable hyperthyroidism with under 90% sensitivity and roughly 81% specificity, and in testing the same model reached 80%/75%. No statistical method was used to set the sample size in advance, and investigators knew the group allocation.

A patient counted as having stable Graves' hyperthyroidism if no progression to ophthalmopathy occurred over 18 months of follow-up. The hyperthyroidism patients were between 18 and 65 years old and newly diagnosed, with a disease duration of less than 2 months. Any patient with an uncontrolled infection, another autoimmune disease, pregnancy or lactation was excluded. Clinical symptoms, serum thyroxine and TRAb, thyroid ultrasound, and orbital computed tomography formed the basis for the diagnoses. Total RNA was extracted with Trizol reagent, and quality was checked on an Agilent 2100 Bioanalyzer. Deletion took 7 bases off V and 6 bases off J, with a span of 12 bases between the germline ends. CDR3 length: 12 amino acids, cysteine to phenylalanine. The kept DNA is CDR3 alone, 36 bases in frame from the first base. CDR1 and CDR2 (SQVTM, ANQGSEA) derive from the germline V gene. TCR beta CDR3 regions were amplified from RNA transcripts. The TCR CDR3 was subjected to a first round of RT-PCR using the HTBI primer set and the Qiagen OneStep RT-PCR kit. A second multiplex PCR round built the libraries, followed by size selection and purification. Paired-end sequencing of the libraries was performed with 100 bp reads on an Illumina HiSeq2000. On the authors' methods: Raw data were processed with SOAPnuke, discarding reads with adapters, uncalled bases, mean Phred below 15, or no exact constant-primer or identifier match. High-quality paired reads were merged using COPE v1.2.5, and each unique nucleotide sequence was defined as a clonotype. MiTCR v1.1 was used to align clonotypes to the IMGT TRBV, TRBD and TRBJ reference segments. The analysis was restricted to V-J combinations with a frequency above 0.0001, which together covered about 99% of the repertoires. The TCS score was defined as the ratio of F50 (clonal expansion) to E x V (chaos), calculated using BLOSUM62-based TCRdist between CDR3 peptides within each V-J. Welch's t-statistics and random forest reduced several hundred V-J features to about 13, which were used in a naive Bayes classifier (R e1071). In TCRdb, the public reads were trimmed at Q25 with fastp and aligned with MiXCR, with productive beta chains retained. Each CDR3 protein gets just one entry, which takes the most common genes and DNA from the rows behind it. None of the V and J calls come from the authors' own analysis; TCRdb made them. For this sample the table gives 560,000 or so distinct CDR3 sequences, of which about 43% were detected only once. The top ten constitute approximately 8.2% of the sample.

Remarks on this clonotype: The antigen this receptor binds is unknown. Base qualities are not provided; no much larger clone lies one nucleotide away.

This TCR derives from a woman aged 18-30 years with Graves' hyperthyroidism. Donor details come from another sample of the same person, matched by shared clones. The specimen was peripheral blood or thyroid tissue (not recorded which). Recombination connected TRBV29-1 to TRBJ1-4; a weak D assignment points to TRBD1 (5 bases agree). The encoded CDR3 is CSARPTDEKLFF. The nucleotides read TGCAGCGCGAGACCGACAGATGAAAAACTGTTTTTT.